A single sample gave rise to the 10 T cell receptor beta chains below, sequenced in a study of CD8 T cells in ankylosing spondylitis. TCRdb recomputed calls from the 5' RACE reads with MiXCR, one row per CDR3 protein. The data show around 88,000 distinct CDR3 sequences, about 9% seen once. The specimen was blood, either unsorted or a sorted T cell fraction (not recorded which). These receptors all stem from a male donor with ankylosing spondylitis or in good health (not recorded which).

This clonotype has just a few counts. The genes are TRBV5-1 and TRBJ2-5, with D tentatively TRBD1 or TRBD2 (5 bases each). Germline V gene data show CDR1 as SGHRS and CDR2 as YFSETQ. The CDR3 extends over 14 amino acids. The ends were cut back, 3 bases at V and 2 bases at J, with 11 bases in the middle. CDR3 nucleotides: TGCGCCAGCAGCTGGGGGAATATGCAAGAGACCCAGTACTTC. Translating gives CASSWGNMQETQYF.

This clonotype was picked up many times. V usage is TRBV28 and J usage is TRBJ2-5; tentative D call: TRBD1 (6 bases). V lost 5 bases to trimming and J lost 4 bases, with 20 bases between them. CDR1 MDHEN and CDR2 SYDVKM come from the germline V gene. This CDR3 is built from 16 residues. This CDR3 is CASSPLSTGIRETQYF. CDR3 nucleotides: TGTGCCAGCAGTCCTTTAAGCACAGGGATCCGAGAGACCCAGTACTTC.

The V and J genes are TRBV15 and TRBJ1-5; D is possibly TRBD1 (6 bases). This CDR3 is 14 amino acids long. Germline V lookup: CDR1 LNHNV, CDR2 YYDKDF (reference sequence). The germline V and J ends were trimmed by 0 bases and 5 bases, with 8 bases remaining between them. The CDR3 sequence is CATSRDRGYQPQHF. The CDR3 coding sequence is TGTGCCACCAGCAGAGACAGGGGCTATCAGCCCCAGCATTTT.

This clonotype was counted many times. The rearrangement joins TRBV7-2 to TRBJ1-1; 8 bases map to TRBD1. J gave up 0 bases and V 3 bases, and 3 bases lay outside the gene matches. Germline CDR1 is SGHTA and CDR2 is FQGNSA. This CDR3 region has 15 residues. CDR3 sequence (DNA): TGTGCCAGCAGCTTCGACAGGGGCTTGAACACTGAAGCTTTCTTT. Amino acids: CASSFDRGLNTEAFF. The variable domain in full, completed from reference TRBV7-2 and TRBJ1-1, reads GAGVSQSPSNKVTEKGKDVELRCDPISGHTALYWYRQSLGQGLEFLIYFQGNSAPDKSGLPSDRFSAERTGGSVSTLTIQRTQQEDSAVYLCASSFDRGLNTEAFFGQGTRLTVV.

This clonotype has ten or more counts. The chain is built from TRBV5-1 and TRBJ2-2; perhaps TRBD2 as D (5 bases). Looked up from germline, CDR1 is SGHRS and CDR2 is YFSETQ. This CDR3 is built from 13 residues. Trimming removed 0 bases at V and 7 bases at J, with 7 bases between. The CDR3 DNA is TGCGCCAGCAGCTTGGCCCGGGGCGGGGAGCTGTTTTTT. Protein: CASSLARGGELFF.

The gene calls are TRBV12-3 or TRBV12-4 and TRBJ2-1, with D perhaps assigned TRBD1 or TRBD2 (6 bases each). This CDR3 comprises 15 residues. Between the trimmed V and J ends, which lost 7 bases and 2 bases, there was a span of 15 bases. Here the CDR3 DNA reads TGTGCCAGCACCGACCCGGGGGCTACCTACAATGAGCAGTTCTTC. Translation: CASTDPGATYNEQFF.

This clonotype came up a few times. The CDR3 coding sequence is TGTGCCAGCAACCGGGACTACGGGGACGAGCAGTACTTC. Protein sequence: CASNRDYGDEQYF. V is TRBV2 and J is TRBJ2-7, with 7 positions matching TRBD2. V gave up 7 bases and J gave up 5 bases; unmatched junction bases: 8. The CDR3 runs to 13 residues. Germline V gives CDR1 SNHLY, CDR2 FYNNEI. The full variable domain, its missing parts supplied by reference TRBV2 and TRBJ2-7, is EPEVTQTPSHQVTQMGQEVILRCVPISNHLYFYWYRQILGQKVEFLVSFYNNEISEKSEIFDDQFSVERPDGSNFTLKIRSTKLEDSAMYFCASNRDYGDEQYFGPGTRLTVT.

This clonotype was observed many times. V usage is TRBV5-1 and J usage is TRBJ2-1; TRBD1 matches 8 bases. Germline V CDR1 and CDR2: SGHRS, YFSETQ. The CDR3 contains 12 residues. V was pared by 3 bases and J by 8 bases, with 1 base of the junction left unmatched. The CDR3 reads CASSWTGHEQFF. In DNA, the CDR3 is TGCGCCAGCAGCTGGACAGGGCATGAGCAGTTCTTC.

This clonotype was seen many times. V and J are TRBV29-1 and TRBJ2-5; D is unclear. The germline V gene encodes CDR1 SQVTM and CDR2 ANQGSEA. The CDR3 has 14 amino acids. The V end lost 2 bases, the J end lost 2 bases, and 12 bases lay between the germline ends. The CDR3 nucleotides read TGCAGCGTTGAACCTTCAGACTTTCAAGAGACCCAGTACTTC. Its protein is CSVEPSDFQETQYF.

A few counts support this clonotype. One end of the junction does not line up with germline, which may come from a read error. V usage is TRBV11-2 and J usage is TRBJ1-1; 8 positions agree with TRBD1. From germline, CDR1 is SGHAT and CDR2 FQNNGV. CDR3 length: 15 amino acids. The CDR3 spells CASSPETGVKTEAFF. The CDR3 DNA reads TGTGCCAGCAGCCCGGAGACAGGGGTGAAGACTGAAGCTTTCTTT.